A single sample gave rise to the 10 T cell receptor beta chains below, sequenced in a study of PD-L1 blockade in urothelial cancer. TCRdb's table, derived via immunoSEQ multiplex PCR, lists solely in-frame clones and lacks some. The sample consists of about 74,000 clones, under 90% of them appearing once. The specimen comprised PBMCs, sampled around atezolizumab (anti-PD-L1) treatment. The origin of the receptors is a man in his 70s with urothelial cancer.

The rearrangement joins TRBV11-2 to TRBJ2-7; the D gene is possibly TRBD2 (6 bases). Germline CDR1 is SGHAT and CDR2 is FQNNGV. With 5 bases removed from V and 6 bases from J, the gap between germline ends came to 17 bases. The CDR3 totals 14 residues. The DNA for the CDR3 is TGTGCCAGCAGCCGAGGCGGGGAAAGGGGCGAGCAGTACTTC. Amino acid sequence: CASSRGGERGEQYF.

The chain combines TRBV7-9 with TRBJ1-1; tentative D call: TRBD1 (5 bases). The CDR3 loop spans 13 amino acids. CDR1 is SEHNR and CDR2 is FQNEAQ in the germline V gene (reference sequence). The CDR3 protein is CAGTGGRNTEAFF. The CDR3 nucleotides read TGTGCTGGCACCGGGGGAAGGAACACTGAAGCTTTCTTT.

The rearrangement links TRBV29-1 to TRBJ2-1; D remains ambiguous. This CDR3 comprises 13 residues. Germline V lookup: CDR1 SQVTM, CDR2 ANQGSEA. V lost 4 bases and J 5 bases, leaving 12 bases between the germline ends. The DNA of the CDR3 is TGCAGCGTTGTACCAGCGCTTCACAATGAGCAGTTCTTC. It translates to CSVVPALHNEQFF.

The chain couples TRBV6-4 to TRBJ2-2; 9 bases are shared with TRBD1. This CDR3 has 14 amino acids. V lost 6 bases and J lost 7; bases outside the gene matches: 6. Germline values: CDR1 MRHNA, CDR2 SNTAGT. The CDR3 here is CASREQGAGGELFF. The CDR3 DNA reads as TGTGCCAGCAGGGAACAGGGGGCCGGCGGGGAGCTGTTTTTT.

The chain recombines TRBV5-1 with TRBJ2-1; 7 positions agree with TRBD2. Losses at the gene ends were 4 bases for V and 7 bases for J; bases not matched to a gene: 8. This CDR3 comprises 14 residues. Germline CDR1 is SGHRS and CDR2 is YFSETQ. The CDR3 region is CASSQRTSVNEQFF. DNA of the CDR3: TGCGCCAGCAGCCAACGGACTAGTGTAAATGAGCAGTTCTTC.

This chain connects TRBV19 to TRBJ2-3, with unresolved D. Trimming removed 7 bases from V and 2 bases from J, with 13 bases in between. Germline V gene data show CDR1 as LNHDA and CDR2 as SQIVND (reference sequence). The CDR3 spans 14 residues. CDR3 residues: CASNPRPNTDTQYF. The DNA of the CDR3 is TGTGCCAGTAATCCGCGGCCAAACACAGATACGCAGTATTTT.

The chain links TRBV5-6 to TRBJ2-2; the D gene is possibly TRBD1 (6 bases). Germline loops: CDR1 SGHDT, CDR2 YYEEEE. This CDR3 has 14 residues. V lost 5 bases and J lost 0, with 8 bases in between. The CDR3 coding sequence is TGTGCCAGCAGGGACAGTCCGAACACCGGGGAGCTGTTTTTT. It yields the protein CASRDSPNTGELFF.

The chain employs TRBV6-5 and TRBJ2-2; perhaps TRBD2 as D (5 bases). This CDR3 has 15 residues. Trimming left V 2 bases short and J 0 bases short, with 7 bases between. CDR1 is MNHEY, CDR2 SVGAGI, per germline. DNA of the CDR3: TGTGCCAGCAGTTACAGGAGGACGAACACCGGGGAGCTGTTTTTT. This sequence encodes CASSYRRTNTGELFF.

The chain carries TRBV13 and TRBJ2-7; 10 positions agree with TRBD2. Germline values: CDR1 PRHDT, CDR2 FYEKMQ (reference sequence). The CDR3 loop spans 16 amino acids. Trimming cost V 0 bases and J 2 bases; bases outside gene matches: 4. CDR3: CASSLGLAGTTYEQYF. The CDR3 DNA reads TGTGCCAGCAGCTTAGGACTAGCGGGAACAACCTACGAGCAGTACTTC.

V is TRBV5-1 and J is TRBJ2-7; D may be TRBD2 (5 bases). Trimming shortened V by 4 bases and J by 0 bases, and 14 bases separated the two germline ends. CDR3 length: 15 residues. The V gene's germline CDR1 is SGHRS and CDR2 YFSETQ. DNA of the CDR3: TGCGCCAGCAGCCCCCGGACTGGGAGCTCCTACGAGCAGTACTTC. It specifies CASSPRTGSSYEQYF.